This T cell receptor beta chain was profiled in a study of blood T cell repertoires in COVID-19. Study as a whole: PBMCs, B-cell-depleted T cells, or T cells provided the cDNA or gDNA that made up the material.

Original analysis: Nucleated cell counts were estimated from reference gene primer amplification. Sequenced by immunoSEQ multiplex PCR; TCRdb stores in-frame clones only, minus some. V and J calls plus clone size are reproduced from that table; the DNA served to infer D and trimming. The profile shows 190,000 or so clones, around 85% of them singletons. The CDR3 runs to 13 residues. Between the trimmed V and J ends, which lost 2 bases and 8 bases, there was a span of 12 bases. Looked up from germline, CDR1 is LNHDA and CDR2 is SQIVND (reference sequence). The sequence came from a woman of 80 years or more with acute or convalescent COVID-19. V is TRBV19 and J is TRBJ1-1, with D perhaps TRBD1 (6 bases). Specimen: peripheral blood. The CDR3 loop reads CASSIRGGLEAFF. The CDR3 DNA reads TGTGCCAGTAGTATAAGGGGGGGATTAGAAGCTTTCTTT.